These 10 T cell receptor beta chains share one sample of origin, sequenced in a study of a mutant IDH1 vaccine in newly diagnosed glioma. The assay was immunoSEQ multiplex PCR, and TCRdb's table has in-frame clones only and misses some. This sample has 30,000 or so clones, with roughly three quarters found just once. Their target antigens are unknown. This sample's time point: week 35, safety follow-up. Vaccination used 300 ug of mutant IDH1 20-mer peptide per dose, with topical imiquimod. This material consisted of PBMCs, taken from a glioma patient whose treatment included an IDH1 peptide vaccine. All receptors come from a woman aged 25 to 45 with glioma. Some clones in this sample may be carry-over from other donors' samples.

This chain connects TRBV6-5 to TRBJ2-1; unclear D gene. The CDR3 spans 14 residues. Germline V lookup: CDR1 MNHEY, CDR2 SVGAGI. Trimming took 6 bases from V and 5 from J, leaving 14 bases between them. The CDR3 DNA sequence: TGTGCCAGCAGGGCCACAGCCTTTAACAATGAGCAGTTCTTC. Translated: CASRATAFNNEQFF.

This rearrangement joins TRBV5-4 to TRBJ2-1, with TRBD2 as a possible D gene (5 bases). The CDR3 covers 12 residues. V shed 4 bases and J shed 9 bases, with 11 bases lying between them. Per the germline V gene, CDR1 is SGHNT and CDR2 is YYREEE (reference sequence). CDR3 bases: TGTGCCAGCAGCCCTCAGGCGGGTGAGCAGTTCTTC. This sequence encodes CASSPQAGEQFF.

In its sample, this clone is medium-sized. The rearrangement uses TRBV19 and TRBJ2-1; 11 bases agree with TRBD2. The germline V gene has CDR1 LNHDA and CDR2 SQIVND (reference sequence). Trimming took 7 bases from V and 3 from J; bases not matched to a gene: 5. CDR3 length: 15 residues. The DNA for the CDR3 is TGTGCCAGTACCCTTACTAGCGGGAGCTACAATGAGCAGTTCTTC. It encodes CASTLTSGSYNEQFF.

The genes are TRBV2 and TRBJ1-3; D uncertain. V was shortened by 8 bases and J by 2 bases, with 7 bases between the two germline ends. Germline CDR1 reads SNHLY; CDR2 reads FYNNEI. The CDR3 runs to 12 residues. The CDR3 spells CASLGTGNTIYF. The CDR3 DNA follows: TGTGCCAGCCTCGGGACTGGAAACACCATATATTTT.

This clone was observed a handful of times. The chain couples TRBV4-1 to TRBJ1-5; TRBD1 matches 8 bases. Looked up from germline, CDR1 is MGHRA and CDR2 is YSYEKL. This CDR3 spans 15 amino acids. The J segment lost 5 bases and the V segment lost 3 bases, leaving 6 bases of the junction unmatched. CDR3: CASSQGDRTYQPQHF. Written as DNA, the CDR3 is TGCGCCAGCAGCCAGGGGGACAGGACTTATCAGCCCCAGCATTTT.

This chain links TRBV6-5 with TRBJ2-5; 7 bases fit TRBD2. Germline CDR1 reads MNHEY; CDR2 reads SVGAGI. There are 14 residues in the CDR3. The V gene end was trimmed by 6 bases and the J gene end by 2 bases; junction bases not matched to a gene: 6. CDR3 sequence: CASRRLALQETQYF. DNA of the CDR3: TGTGCCAGCAGACGACTAGCCCTGCAAGAGACCCAGTACTTC.

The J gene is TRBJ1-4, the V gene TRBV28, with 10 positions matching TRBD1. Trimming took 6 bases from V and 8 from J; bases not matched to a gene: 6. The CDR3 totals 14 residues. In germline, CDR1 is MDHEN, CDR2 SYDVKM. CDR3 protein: CASRPTGGAEKLFF. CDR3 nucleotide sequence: TGTGCCAGCAGGCCGACAGGGGGCGCAGAAAAACTGTTTTTT.

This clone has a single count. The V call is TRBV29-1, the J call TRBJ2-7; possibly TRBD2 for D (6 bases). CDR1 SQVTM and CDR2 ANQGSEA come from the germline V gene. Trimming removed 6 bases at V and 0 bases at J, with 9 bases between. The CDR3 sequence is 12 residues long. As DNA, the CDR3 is TGCAGCGTGCGGGGAACCTCCTACGAGCAGTACTTC. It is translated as CSVRGTSYEQYF.

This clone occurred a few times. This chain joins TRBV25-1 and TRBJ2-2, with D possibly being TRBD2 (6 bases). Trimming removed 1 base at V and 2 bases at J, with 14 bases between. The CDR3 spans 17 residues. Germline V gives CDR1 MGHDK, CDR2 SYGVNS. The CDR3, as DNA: TGTGCCAGCAGTGAATTACGGGCGGGGTCTAACACCGGGGAGCTGTTTTTT. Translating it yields CASSELRAGSNTGELFF. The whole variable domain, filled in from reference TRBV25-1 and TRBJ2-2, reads EADIYQTPRYLVIGTGKKITLECSQTMGHDKMYWYQQDPGMELHLIHYSYGVNSTEKGDLSSESTVSRIRTEHFPLTLESARPSHTSQYLCASSELRAGSNTGELFFGEGSRLTVL.

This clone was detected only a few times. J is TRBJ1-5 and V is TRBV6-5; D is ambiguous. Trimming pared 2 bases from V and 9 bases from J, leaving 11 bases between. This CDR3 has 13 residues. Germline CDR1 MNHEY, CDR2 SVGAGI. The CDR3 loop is CASSYGKDGPQHF. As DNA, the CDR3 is TGTGCCAGCAGTTACGGCAAGGATGGGCCCCAGCATTTT.